This T cell receptor (beta chain) is drawn from a study of shared clonotypes between healthy human individuals. The wider study: Aged between 18 and 49, the donors were a couple of women and three men. Broader study findings: Shared clonotypes: about 5% naive CD4, about 4% naive CD8, under 2.5% memory CD4, 0.4% memory CD8.

With regard to this clone: The antigen remains unidentified.

The V gene lost 7 bases and the J gene lost 5 bases, with 20 bases spanning the gap. Germline V gene data show CDR1 as SQVTM and CDR2 as ANQGSEA. CDR3 size: 14 residues. Genomic DNA of every subset was divided equally among multiple immunoSEQ plates. Here immunoSEQ multiplex PCR was the method, and the copy in TCRdb shows in-frame clones only, minus some. The sample lists millions of clones; roughly 95% were seen once. Only CD45RO-negative cells positively selected for CCR7 counted as naive CD8 cells, so terminally differentiated effector memory CD45RA+ cells were excluded. The TCR sequence derives from a young man in good health. V gene TRBV29-1 combines with J gene TRBJ1-2, with D possibly TRBD1 on 5 matching bases. The sequenced sample consisted of naive CD8+ T cells sorted from blood. The CDR3 is CSAEGTKDLYGYTF. The CDR3 coding sequence is TGCAGCGCGGAAGGGACTAAAGATTTATATGGCTACACCTTC.